This T cell receptor (beta chain) was sequenced in a study of metastatic and nonmetastatic thyroid tumors. Study results and caveats: Malignant thyroid tumors reportedly exceeded benign nodules significantly in TCR beta diversity, with the difference appearing in blood and tumor.

Turning to this clone: What it binds is unknown.

The CDR3 runs to 15 residues. Looked up from germline, CDR1 is SGHTA and CDR2 is FQGNSA. The V gene end was trimmed by 7 bases and the J gene end by 2 bases; junction bases not matched to a gene: 11. Study processing details: The study built a papillary thyroid cancer distant-metastasis classifier from CDR3 differences across clinicopathological groups. TCRdb reanalyzed the PCR reads via MiXCR. TCRdb's processing, not the authors' own work, is the source of the V and J calls. The sample yields over 20,000 clones, around 11% seen once. Not a single patient had been given any form of treatment at any point before undergoing thyroid surgery.

The sequencing sample was made of blood. The chain is built from TRBV7-2 and TRBJ2-7; 7 nucleotides line up with TRBD1. This receptor was obtained from a female donor with papillary thyroid cancer or a benign thyroid nodule (not recorded which). Some clones in this sample may be carry-over from other donors' samples. Written as DNA, the CDR3 is TGTGCCAGCATGCACCTGGGACAGCCAACCTACGAGCAGTACTTC. The encoded protein is CASMHLGQPTYEQYF.